This T cell receptor beta chain was documented in a study of T cell responses to AZD1222 COVID-19 vaccine. Findings and caveats of the study: Variant regions that are unmutated are reportedly the target of nearly half of spike-specific TCRs. The peak T cell response came first, and repertoires were sampled only after it. Baseline serology detected seropositivity in only five to seven AZD1222 recipients.

TCRdb's copy holds only in-frame clones and misses some; the assay was immunoSEQ multiplex PCR. Of about 180,000 clones listed, just under 95% are singletons. This clone has only one observation. Antigen: not known. The germline CDR1 and CDR2 sequences are MGHRA and YSYEKL. The CDR3 has 15 residues. With V trimmed by 1 base and J by 3 bases, 4 bases remained unmatched. J is TRBJ2-7 and V is TRBV4-1; TRBD1 agrees at 9 bases. The source was peripheral blood, collected 28 days after the second dose of the MenACWY control vaccine. The TCR was taken from an adult who received the MenACWY meningococcal vaccine as a control. CDR3: CASSQVGGQGYEQYF. The CDR3 DNA reads TGCGCCAGCAGCCAAGTTGGGGGACAGGGCTACGAGCAGTACTTC.